This T cell receptor (beta chain) appears in the sequencing data of a study of T cell responses to AZD1222 COVID-19 vaccine. Whole-study context: It was second doses at about 4 or about 12 weeks that were pooled.

The V gene's germline CDR1 is MDHEN and CDR2 SYDVKM. V dropped 5 bases and J dropped 6; count of bases not matched to a gene: 5. There are 15 residues in the CDR3. In the case of this clone: Its cognate antigen is unknown.

Regarding the study as a whole: Targets within unmutated variant regions were reportedly found for nearly half of spike-specific TCRs. Receipt of two AZD1222 doses was followed by a rise in Spike-specific TCR breadth and depth. All repertoire sampling was performed exclusively after the peak T cell response.

The data were produced by immunoSEQ multiplex PCR, yet TCRdb's version contains in-frame clones alone and is incomplete. The sample lists some 100,000 clones, approximately 84% occurring once. The chain couples TRBV28 to TRBJ1-4; 11 bases match TRBD1. Here the sequenced sample was peripheral blood, taken on day 0 of AZD1222 vaccination. The sequence was collected from an adult in good health. The CDR3 is CASSRDRGVDEKLFF. CDR3 bases: TGTGCCAGCAGTCGGGACAGGGGGGTGGATGAAAAACTGTTTTTT. The variable domain in full, with the rest retrieved from reference TRBV28 and TRBJ1-4, is DVKVTQSSRYLVKRTGEKVFLECVQDMDHENMFWYRQDPGLGLRLIYFSYDVKMKEKGDIPEGYSVSREKKERFSLILESASTNQTSMYLCASSRDRGVDEKLFFGSGTQLSVL.